Following are 11 T cell receptor beta chains from one sample sequenced in a study of T-cell reconstitution after alpha-beta-depleted transplantation in children. Researchers prepared the TCRbeta library using unique molecular identifiers, the study reports. One entry per CDR3 protein results from TCRdb running MiXCR on the PCR reads. The sample has under 450,000 distinct CDR3 sequences; about an eighth are singletons. Sequencing was performed on PBMCs, taken from the stem cell graft. These receptors were obtained from a human donor who donated a stem cell graft to a child with Fanconi anemia.

The DNA of the CDR3 is TGCGCCAGCAGCCCGGGACAGAATTCAGATACGCAGTATTTT. Amino acids: CASSPGQNSDTQYF. The chain uses TRBV5-1 and TRBJ2-3, with TRBD1 identical over 7 bases. This CDR3 has 14 residues. Per germline, CDR1 SGHRS and CDR2 YFSETQ. Unmatched junction bases numbered 6, after V lost 4 bases and J lost 4 bases.

The chain has TRBV6-2 or TRBV6-3 and TRBJ2-7; D tentatively reads TRBD1 or TRBD2 (6 bases each). The CDR3 extends over 11 amino acids. V lost 8 bases and J 9 bases, leaving 14 bases between the germline ends. The germline gives CDR1 MNHEY, CDR2 SVGEGT. CDR3 sequence reads: CASGGGPVQYV. As DNA, the CDR3 is TGTGCCAGCGGAGGGGGGCCTGTGCAGTACGTC.

The V and J genes are TRBV27 and TRBJ1-5; D gene ambiguous. The germline V gene encodes CDR1 MNHEY and CDR2 SMNVEV (reference sequence). The length of the CDR3 is 15 residues. V was pared by 9 bases and J by 1 base, with 16 bases between. The CDR3 here is CASRVGYSSNQPQHF. CDR3 sequence (DNA): TGTGCCAGTCGTGTAGGGTACAGCAGCAATCAGCCCCAGCATTTT.

This clonotype was detected many times. The rearrangement joins TRBV9 to TRBJ2-3; 7 positions agree with TRBD2. There are 13 residues in the CDR3. The junction had 4 bases not matched to a gene; V was cut back by 6 bases and J by 3 bases. Looked up from germline, CDR1 is SGDLS and CDR2 is YYNGEE. As DNA, the CDR3 is TGTGCCAGCAACGGCGGGGGTACAGATACGCAGTATTTT. Protein sequence: CASNGGGTDTQYF.

J is TRBJ2-1 and V is TRBV11-2, with 7 positions matching TRBD1. V gave up 6 bases and J gave up 0 bases; unmatched junction bases: 5. The CDR3 consists of 15 residues. Per the germline V gene, CDR1 is SGHAT and CDR2 is FQNNGV. CDR3 region: CASRLDRSSYNEQFF. The CDR3 nucleotides are TGTGCCAGCAGACTGGACAGGAGCTCCTACAATGAGCAGTTCTTC.

This clonotype has only a few counts. The rearrangement links TRBV25-1 to TRBJ1-2; perhaps TRBD1 as D (5 bases). CDR3 length: 14 amino acids. V was pared by 2 bases and J by 8 bases, with 15 bases between. Germline V CDR1 and CDR2: MGHDK, SYGVNS. The chain's CDR3 is CASSEILGVKGYTF. The CDR3 DNA follows: TGTGCCAGCAGTGAAATTTTGGGGGTGAAAGGCTACACCTTC.

At least ten counts were recorded for this clonotype. The V call is TRBV4-1, the J call TRBJ2-3; 10 bases agree with TRBD2. CDR1 is MGHRA and CDR2 is YSYEKL in the germline V gene. Trimming removed 0 bases from V and 0 bases from J; junction bases left unmatched: 15. The CDR3 sequence is 21 residues long. CDR3: CASSQERGSGGRIPSTDTQYF. DNA for the CDR3: TGCGCCAGCAGCCAAGAAAGGGGTAGCGGGGGGCGAATACCTAGCACAGATACGCAGTATTTT.

The rearrangement links TRBV12-3 or TRBV12-4 to TRBJ1-2, with D possibly being TRBD1 (5 bases). Deletions cut 6 bases from V and 12 bases from J, with 17 bases between. The CDR3 has 12 residues. CDR3 nucleotide sequence: TGTGCCAGCAGCACTGGAGGGACTTTACACACCTTC. As protein: CASSTGGTLHTF.

The table lists this clonotype with many counts. The genes are TRBV4-3 and TRBJ2-2; maybe TRBD1 (6 bases). Germline CDR1 is LGHNA and CDR2 is YSLEER. With 0 bases removed from V and 2 bases from J, the gap between germline ends came to 13 bases. The CDR3 extends over 17 amino acids. In nucleotides, the CDR3 is TGCGCCAGCAGCCAAGAATTCTACAGGGCTAACACCGGGGAGCTGTTTTTT. It codes for CASSQEFYRANTGELFF.

This clonotype was counted ten times or more. J is TRBJ2-7 and V is TRBV10-3; D gene ambiguous. CDR1 and CDR2 from the germline V gene are ENHRY and SYGVKD. Trimming took 8 bases from V and 6 from J, leaving 8 bases between them. This CDR3 comprises 10 residues. Here the CDR3 DNA reads TGTGCCATCGGCGCGGCCGAGCAGTACTTC. It specifies CAIGAAEQYF.

The chain recombines TRBV6-5 with TRBJ2-2; possible D gene TRBD1, 6 bases. V gave up 4 bases and J gave up 4 bases, with 10 bases separating them. CDR3 length equals 14 residues. Germline V gene data show CDR1 as MNHEY and CDR2 as SVGAGI. The CDR3 protein is CASSSKQGTGELFF. DNA of the CDR3: TGTGCCAGCAGTTCAAAACAGGGCACCGGGGAGCTGTTTTTT.